This TCR beta chain was sequenced during a study of T-cell reconstitution after alpha-beta-depleted transplantation in children. The authors prepared the TCRbeta library with unique molecular identifiers. TCRdb analysed the PCR reads with MiXCR anew, one entry per CDR3 protein. Seen here are about 980,000 distinct CDR3 sequences, roughly 31% observed once, and the top ten hold around 30%. This sample comprised PBMCs, mostly from graft donor cells, obtained 360 days after TCRalphabeta/CD19-depleted stem cell transplant. This TCR came from a boy under two years old who had a stem cell transplant for SCID, so the T cells may come from the graft donor.

CDR3 bases: TGCGCCAGCAGCCATGGGGACGGGACCTACGAGCAGTACTTC. It codes for CASSHGDGTYEQYF. The chain joins TRBV4-1 to TRBJ2-7; either TRBD1 or TRBD2 may fit D (5 bases each). The CDR3 loop spans 14 amino acids. CDR1 is MGHRA and CDR2 is YSYEKL in the germline V gene. The V and J ends lost 3 bases and 2 bases respectively, with 11 bases between them.